The 15 T cell receptor beta chains presented below share a single source sample, sequenced in a study of blood T cell repertoires in COVID-19. Sequenced by immunoSEQ multiplex PCR; TCRdb stores in-frame clones only, minus some. The sample lists a few hundred thousand clones, roughly nine tenths occurring once. The material sequenced was peripheral blood. The source of these receptors is a woman in her fifties or sixties with acute or convalescent COVID-19.

Here the CDR3 DNA reads TGTGCCAGCAGTTATCTGCAGGGGGTCGGGACTGAAGCTTTCTTT. This gives the protein CASSYLQGVGTEAFF. This chain uses TRBV27 with TRBJ1-1; 7 positions agree with TRBD1. With V trimmed by 4 bases and J by 5 bases, 10 bases remained unmatched. The CDR3 sequence is 15 residues long. Per the germline V gene, CDR1 is MNHEY and CDR2 is SMNVEV (reference sequence).

This rearrangement joins TRBV7-2 to TRBJ2-1, with D perhaps matching TRBD2 (5 bases). The CDR3 is 15 amino acids. Trimming cost V 4 bases and J 0 bases, with 10 bases left between them. Germline V lookup: CDR1 SGHTA, CDR2 FQGNSA. The CDR3 sequence is CASSSLGSSYNEQFF. Here the CDR3 DNA reads TGTGCCAGCAGCTCCCTAGGGAGCTCCTACAATGAGCAGTTCTTC.

This clone was detected only once. This chain joins TRBV3-1 (or the pseudogene TRBV3-2) and TRBJ2-7; no clear D. The CDR3 loop spans 15 amino acids. V was pared by 2 bases and J by 5 bases, with 16 bases between. The V gene's germline CDR1 is LGHDT and CDR2 YNNKEL (reference sequence). CDR3 in amino acids: CASSQSDLVDHEQYF. CDR3 sequence (DNA): TGTGCCAGCAGCCAATCCGACTTAGTCGACCACGAGCAGTACTTC.

The V call is TRBV9, the J call TRBJ1-3, with 9 bases identical to TRBD1. Germline-derived CDR1 and CDR2 are SGDLS and YYNGEE. Losses at the gene ends were 1 base for V and 4 bases for J; bases not matched to a gene: 12. The CDR3 runs to 18 residues. Here the CDR3 reads CASSVQGEQGARGNTIYF. CDR3 sequence (DNA): TGTGCCAGCAGCGTACAGGGAGAACAGGGGGCACGCGGAAACACCATATATTTT.

The J gene is TRBJ1-1, the V gene TRBV10-3; D unresolved. Germline CDR1 ENHRY, CDR2 SYGVKD. V was clipped by 4 bases and J by 10 bases, with 16 bases between them. The CDR3 spans 13 residues. The CDR3: CAISGEWSEAAFF. The CDR3 DNA is TGTGCCATCAGTGGAGAATGGTCCGAGGCAGCTTTCTTT.

V is TRBV6-5 and J is TRBJ2-1, with D tentatively TRBD1 (5 bases). The germline V gene encodes CDR1 MNHEY and CDR2 SVGAGI. V lost 8 bases and J lost 4, with 6 bases in between. CDR3 length equals 11 residues. The CDR3 sequence: CASYRYNEQFF. The DNA of the CDR3 is TGTGCCAGCTACAGGTACAATGAGCAGTTCTTC.

The chain has TRBV27 and TRBJ2-7, with 7 bases matching TRBD1. CDR1 MNHEY and CDR2 SMNVEV come from the germline V gene (reference sequence). Germline trimming cut 6 bases from V and 0 bases from J; bases unmatched to any gene: 5. The CDR3 is made up of 14 amino acids. The CDR3 is CASSSTGASYEQYF. The CDR3 nucleotides are TGTGCCAGCAGCTCTACAGGGGCCTCCTACGAGCAGTACTTC.

The CDR3 sequence: CASTPSGRAGELFF. In DNA, the CDR3 is TGTGCCAGCACCCCTAGCGGGAGGGCCGGGGAGCTGTTTTTT. This chain links TRBV25-1 with TRBJ2-2; 12 bases are shared with TRBD2. The CDR3 spans 14 residues. Germline V CDR1 and CDR2: MGHDK, SYGVNS. The junction had 3 bases not matched to a gene; V was cut back by 7 bases and J by 6 bases.

V gene TRBV6-6 combines with J gene TRBJ2-3, with 8 bases aligning to TRBD1. The CDR3 has 14 amino acids. Trimming took 7 bases from V and 5 from J; bases not matched to a gene: 8. CDR1 is MNHNY and CDR2 is SVGAGI in the germline V gene (reference sequence). CDR3 nucleotides: TGTGCCAGCACTACTGGACAGGGTGGAGATACGCAGTATTTT. It encodes CASTTGQGGDTQYF.

The chain is built from TRBV7-2 and TRBJ2-1; TRBD1 might be the D (5 bases). CDR1 and CDR2 from the germline V gene are SGHTA and FQGNSA. The CDR3 runs to 13 residues. Trimming shortened V by 6 bases and J by 7 bases, and 13 bases separated the two germline ends. The CDR3 sequence is CASSRQGRNEQFF. CDR3 coding DNA: TGTGCCAGCAGTCGTCAGGGTCGGAATGAGCAGTTCTTC.

This clone showed up just once. V usage is TRBV30 and J usage is TRBJ1-2; D is perhaps TRBD1 (6 bases). The germline V and J ends were trimmed by 4 bases and 5 bases, with 23 bases remaining between them. The CDR3 is 16 amino acids. Germline assignment: CDR1 GTSNPN and CDR2 SVGIG (reference sequence). The CDR3 reads CAWTQLSYRDLYGYTF. DNA for the CDR3: TGTGCCTGGACCCAACTCAGTTACAGGGACCTATATGGCTACACCTTC.

The chain is built from TRBV27 and TRBJ1-6; D possibly corresponds to TRBD1 (6 bases). CDR3 length: 15 residues. CDR1 and CDR2 from the germline V gene are MNHEY and SMNVEV (reference sequence). The V and J ends lost 2 bases and 9 bases respectively, with 14 bases between them. CDR3 amino acids: CASSLSRGVGSPLHF. CDR3 DNA sequence: TGTGCCAGCAGTTTAAGCAGGGGCGTCGGTTCACCCCTCCACTTT.

The chain combines TRBV5-1 with TRBJ2-1; TRBD1 aligns across 7 bases. V lost 7 bases and J lost 4; bases outside the gene matches: 5. The CDR3 spans 13 residues. Per germline, CDR1 SGHRS and CDR2 YFSETQ. CDR3 DNA sequence: TGCGCCAGCGGACGGGACAGTTACAATGAGCAGTTCTTC. Residues: CASGRDSYNEQFF.

This chain joins TRBV10-2 and TRBJ2-1, with 10 bases that match TRBD1. The CDR3 runs 15 residues. Trimming took 6 bases from V and 7 from J; bases not matched to a gene: 9. CDR1 WSHSY and CDR2 SAAADI come from the germline V gene. CDR3 region: CASSGPGQGKNEQFF. Here the CDR3 DNA reads TGCGCCAGCAGCGGACCGGGACAGGGGAAAAATGAGCAGTTCTTC.

The chain couples TRBV6-4 to TRBJ2-3; 10 bases line up with TRBD1. CDR1 MRHNA and CDR2 SNTAGT come from the germline V gene. J was trimmed by 5 bases and V by 5 bases; bases with no gene match: 7. The CDR3 spans 15 residues. Here the CDR3 reads CASSLSGQGIDTQYF. The CDR3 coding sequence is TGTGCCAGCAGTCTATCGGGACAGGGGATAGATACGCAGTATTTT.